This TCR beta chain was sequenced in a study of cytomegalovirus exposure and HLA in healthy donors. As regards this clone: Its matching antigen is unknown.

The PCR had 60 Vbeta and 13 Jbeta primers. TCRdb keeps only in-frame clones here, not all; method: immunoSEQ multiplex PCR. The data hold about 170,000 clones, with 62% observed a single time. The V gene's germline CDR1 is SEHNR and CDR2 FQNEAQ (reference sequence). The CDR3 has 18 residues. V was clipped by 8 bases and J by 2 bases; unmatched bases: 17. Points from the study as a whole: Whilst most TCR sequences proved rare, a subset of public TCRs occurred across many donors.

This TCR derives from a man aged 35 to 55 in good health and CMV-seronegative. The sequenced sample was PBMCs. The V call is TRBV7-9, the J call TRBJ1-4; 7 nucleotides agree with TRBD1. This CDR3 is CASASGQGGEWTNEKLFF. The CDR3, as DNA: TGTGCCAGCGCCTCCGGGCAGGGGGGAGAGTGGACTAATGAAAAACTGTTTTTT.